The 24 T cell receptor beta chains below all came from one sample that was sequenced in a study of shared clonotypes between healthy human individuals. This table comes from immunoSEQ multiplex PCR, and its TCRdb copy is limited to in-frame clones, with some not included. The table lists about 1.5 million clones, 95% to 99% of them singletons, with 0.4% to 0.45% in the top ten. Sequenced input: naive CD4+ T cells sorted from blood. Subset described: CD45RA+ positively selected. The receptors were gathered from a man younger than 45 in good health.

CDR3 nucleotides: TGTGCCAGTAGTGTCTGGGGCAGGGCGACTAAAGAGACCCAGTACTTC. Translated: CASSVWGRATKETQYF. This rearrangement joins TRBV19 to TRBJ2-5, with D possibly being TRBD1 or TRBD2 (5 bases each). The CDR3 is made up of 16 amino acids. The ends were cut back, 5 bases at V and 3 bases at J, with 19 bases in the middle. Looked up from germline, CDR1 is LNHDA and CDR2 is SQIVND (reference sequence).

The rearrangement joins TRBV4-1 to TRBJ2-5; D gene unclear. V dropped 2 bases and J dropped 1 base, with 2 bases sitting between them. The CDR3 contains 12 residues. From germline, CDR1 is MGHRA and CDR2 YSYEKL. The CDR3 is CASSQRQETQYF. CDR3 in DNA: TGCGCCAGCAGCCAACGCCAAGAGACCCAGTACTTC.

The rearrangement joins TRBV6-6 to TRBJ2-3; D is uncertain. Trimming stripped 7 bases from V and 0 bases from J, with 11 bases between. This CDR3 region has 14 residues. From germline, CDR1 is MNHNY and CDR2 SVGAGI (reference sequence). This chain's CDR3 is CASNDLGSTDTQYF. The CDR3 coding sequence is TGTGCCAGCAACGATCTTGGCAGCACAGATACGCAGTATTTT.

This chain uses TRBV28 with TRBJ2-7, with D possibly being TRBD1 (6 bases). CDR1 is MDHEN, CDR2 SYDVKM, per germline. V dropped 6 bases and J dropped 3 bases, with 12 bases sitting between them. The CDR3 extends over 13 amino acids. CDR3 nucleotide sequence: TGTGCCAGCAGGCAGGGACATAACTACGAGCAGTACTTC. Translating it yields CASRQGHNYEQYF.

This rearrangement joins TRBV6-1 to TRBJ2-1, with D perhaps matching TRBD2 (5 bases). This CDR3 region has 19 residues. Trimming shortened V by 0 bases and J by 0 bases, and 18 bases separated the two germline ends. Germline V gene sequence: CDR1 MNHNS, CDR2 SASEGT. The CDR3 nucleotides read TGTGCCAGCAGTGAAGCCATACCGGGCGGACTTACCTCCTACAATGAGCAGTTCTTC. Its protein product is CASSEAIPGGLTSYNEQFF.

This clone is a singleton in its sample. The chain employs TRBV2 and TRBJ2-7, with 7 bases identical to TRBD1. Germline CDR1 is SNHLY and CDR2 is FYNNEI. The V segment lost 5 bases and the J segment 1 base; nucleotides outside the gene matches: 2. The CDR3 is 13 residues long. CDR3 protein: CASSWGQSYEQYF. CDR3 DNA: TGTGCCAGCAGTTGGGGACAGTCCTACGAGCAGTACTTC. The full variable domain, its missing parts supplied by reference TRBV2 and TRBJ2-7, is EPEVTQTPSHQVTQMGQEVILRCVPISNHLYFYWYRQILGQKVEFLVSFYNNEISEKSEIFDDQFSVERPDGSNFTLKIRSTKLEDSAMYFCASSWGQSYEQYFGPGTRLTVT.

The gene calls are TRBV5-1 and TRBJ2-3; no definite D call. Between the trimmed V and J ends, which lost 2 bases and 6 bases, there was a span of 10 bases. Germline lookup yields CDR1 SGHRS and CDR2 YFSETQ. The CDR3 length is 13 residues. CDR3 DNA sequence: TGCGCCAGCAGCTTTACAATAGGGGATACGCAGTATTTT. Translating it yields CASSFTIGDTQYF.

This clone was detected once. The chain has TRBV29-1 and TRBJ2-3; D may be TRBD2 (6 bases). The V gene lost 3 bases and the J gene lost 7 bases, with 17 bases spanning the gap. CDR3 length: 14 residues. The germline V gene has CDR1 SQVTM and CDR2 ANQGSEA. The chain's CDR3 is CSVDERAGRNTQYF. For the CDR3, the DNA is TGCAGCGTTGATGAGCGGGCGGGTCGAAATACGCAGTATTTT.

The V gene is TRBV6-5, the J gene TRBJ1-4; D is uncertain. V was pared by 9 bases and J by 7 bases, with 9 bases between. The CDR3 runs 11 residues. Per the germline V gene, CDR1 is MNHEY and CDR2 is SVGAGI. CDR3 residues: CASRHTEKLFF. As DNA, the CDR3 is TGTGCCAGTCGCCACACTGAAAAACTGTTTTTT.

The CDR3 protein is CASSILGPTGEQYF. CDR3 in DNA: TGTGCCAGTAGTATTCTGGGCCCCACCGGGGAGCAGTACTTC. This sequence joins TRBV19 and TRBJ2-7; no firm D call. The V and J ends lost 3 bases and 7 bases respectively, with 16 bases between them. From germline, CDR1 is LNHDA and CDR2 SQIVND (reference sequence). This CDR3 has 14 amino acids.

This clone was detected only once. V gene TRBV5-4 combines with J gene TRBJ1-3; D uncertain. Trimming stripped 5 bases from V and 0 bases from J, with 9 bases between. This CDR3 has 14 amino acids. Germline values: CDR1 SGHNT, CDR2 YYREEE (reference sequence). Here the CDR3 reads CASRIDNSGNTIYF. CDR3 bases: TGTGCCAGCAGGATTGACAACTCTGGAAACACCATATATTTT.

Comments on this clone: The sample has other DNA sequences that encode this CDR3 too. The chain combines TRBV5-1 with TRBJ1-5; no reliable D call. Germline values: CDR1 SGHRS, CDR2 YFSETQ. The V end lost 4 bases, the J end lost 3 bases, and 8 bases lay between the germline ends. CDR3 length: 13 residues. This CDR3 reads CASSREANQPQHF. In DNA form, the CDR3 reads TGCGCCAGCAGCCGGGAGGCCAATCAGCCCCAGCATTTT. Combining the CDR3 with reference TRBV5-1 and TRBJ1-5 gives the whole variable domain KAGVTQTPRYLIKTRGQQVTLSCSPISGHRSVSWYQQTPGQGLQFLFEYFSETQRNKGNFPGRFSGRQFSNSRSEMNVSTLELGDSALYLCASSREANQPQHFGDGTRLSIL.

The chain is built from TRBV11-2 and TRBJ2-5; 8 nucleotides align to TRBD2. V gave up 5 bases and J gave up 2 bases; unmatched junction bases: 4. Per germline, CDR1 SGHAT and CDR2 FQNNGV. The length of the CDR3 is 14 residues. The CDR3 sequence: CASSEASGQETQYF. The CDR3 region has the DNA TGTGCCAGCAGCGAGGCTAGCGGGCAAGAGACCCAGTACTTC.

This chain joins TRBV27 and TRBJ2-1, with 7 bases lining up with TRBD2. V was clipped by 1 base and J by 12 bases; unmatched bases: 3. Germline lookup yields CDR1 MNHEY and CDR2 SMNVEV (reference sequence). The CDR3 contains 12 residues. For the CDR3, the DNA is TGTGCCAGCAGTTTATGGGGGGGTGTGCAGTTCTTC. Translated, it gives CASSLWGGVQFF.

The rearrangement links TRBV6-5 to TRBJ1-1; unclear D gene. The CDR3 spans 14 residues. Trimming left V 2 bases short and J 4 bases short, with 11 bases between. Germline-derived CDR1 and CDR2 are MNHEY and SVGAGI. In nucleotides, the CDR3 is TGTGCCAGCAGTTACGGGAGTTGGATCACTGAAGCTTTCTTT. This codes for CASSYGSWITEAFF.

V usage is TRBV28 and J usage is TRBJ2-1; 9 nucleotides line up with TRBD2. CDR1 is MDHEN, CDR2 SYDVKM, per germline. With V trimmed by 1 base and J by 8 bases, 9 bases remained unmatched. There are 16 residues in the CDR3. CDR3 sequence: CASSLFGGRDFDEQFF. In nucleotides, the CDR3 is TGTGCCAGCAGTTTATTTGGCGGGAGGGATTTTGATGAGCAGTTCTTC. Full variable domain (rest looked up from reference TRBV28 and TRBJ2-1): DVKVTQSSRYLVKRTGEKVFLECVQDMDHENMFWYRQDPGLGLRLIYFSYDVKMKEKGDIPEGYSVSREKKERFSLILESASTNQTSMYLCASSLFGGRDFDEQFFGPGTRLTVL.

J is TRBJ2-7 and V is TRBV29-1, with D unclear. Trimming pared 4 bases from V and 7 bases from J, leaving 17 bases between. CDR1 and CDR2 from the germline V gene are SQVTM and ANQGSEA. The length of the CDR3 is 13 residues. DNA for the CDR3: TGCAGCGTTGCCCGCCCTCCAATTTCGGAGCAGTACTTC. Its translation is CSVARPPISEQYF.

The chain has TRBV7-2 and TRBJ2-7, with TRBD2 matching 7 bases. The CDR3 has 15 residues. Germline V lookup: CDR1 SGHTA, CDR2 FQGNSA. With 6 bases clipped from V and 0 bases from J, the junction kept 8 bases outside the gene matches. The CDR3 is CASSWEGGRSYEQYF. CDR3 coding DNA: TGTGCCAGCAGTTGGGAGGGAGGACGCTCCTACGAGCAGTACTTC.

The chain links TRBV28 to TRBJ1-2; D is uncertain. Trimming cost V 5 bases and J 1 base, with 14 bases left between them. The germline CDR1 and CDR2 sequences are MDHEN and SYDVKM. The CDR3 is 15 residues long. CDR3 in amino acids: CASSRSGSINYGYTF. Here the CDR3 DNA reads TGTGCCAGCAGTCGATCCGGGAGCATTAACTATGGCTACACCTTC.

The chain employs TRBV5-1 and TRBJ2-7, with 9 bases lining up with TRBD1. CDR1 SGHRS and CDR2 YFSETQ come from the germline V gene. V shed 3 bases and J 2 bases; nucleotides not matched to a gene: 6. The CDR3 covers 15 residues. The DNA of the CDR3 is TGCGCCAGCAGCTCCCGGGGACAGGGCGCCTACGAGCAGTACTTC. Its protein product is CASSSRGQGAYEQYF.

This chain uses TRBV28 with TRBJ1-2; 7 bases fit TRBD1. The CDR3 is made up of 13 amino acids. V was pared by 5 bases and J by 4 bases, with 4 bases of the junction left unmatched. From germline, CDR1 is MDHEN and CDR2 SYDVKM. CDR3 in amino acids: CASSIRGGYGYTF. The CDR3 nucleotides are TGTGCCAGCAGTATCAGGGGGGGCTATGGCTACACCTTC.

The rearrangement uses TRBV7-9 and TRBJ1-2, with D possibly being TRBD1 (6 bases). The CDR3 totals 14 residues. Trimming removed 5 bases at V and 5 bases at J, with 15 bases between. In germline, CDR1 is SEHNR, CDR2 FQNEAQ (reference sequence). CDR3 in amino acids: CASSRPGATYGYTF. The DNA for the CDR3 is TGTGCCAGCAGCCGGCCAGGGGCGACATATGGCTACACCTTC.

The chain combines TRBV7-2 with TRBJ2-1, with 12 bases identical to TRBD2. V gave up 5 bases and J gave up 7 bases; unmatched junction bases: 15. Germline V CDR1 and CDR2: SGHTA, FQGNSA. The CDR3 loop spans 18 amino acids. CDR3 in amino acids: CASSTRTSGTGFGNEQFF. For the CDR3, the DNA is TGTGCCAGCAGCACGAGGACTAGCGGGACCGGGTTCGGGAATGAGCAGTTCTTC.

V is TRBV5-1 and J is TRBJ2-1; TRBD2 agrees at 8 bases. The V and J ends lost 0 bases and 4 bases, in that order; junction bases with no gene match: 12. Germline-derived CDR1 and CDR2 are SGHRS and YFSETQ. The CDR3 has 18 amino acids. This CDR3 reads CASSLDQRSGSLYNEQFF. For the CDR3, the DNA is TGCGCCAGCAGCTTGGACCAACGCAGCGGGAGCCTATACAATGAGCAGTTCTTC.